This section outlines one T cell receptor (beta chain) sequence together with its context. Using its own MiXCR run on the RT-PCR reads, TCRdb lists one record per CDR3 protein. The repertoire includes more than 550,000 distinct CDR3 sequences, approximately 15% of them detected once, and about 3.9% sits in the top ten. The V and J ends lost 5 bases and 5 bases respectively, with 16 bases between them. The CDR3 has 15 residues. Germline loops: CDR1 SGHTA, CDR2 FQGNSA. Source material: memory CD4+ T cells from blood. The chain joins TRBV7-2 to TRBJ2-1, with D perhaps matching TRBD2 (5 bases). The receptor was derived from a female donor in good health, serving as a healthy control. The CDR3: CASSPSRSVHNEQFF. As DNA, the CDR3 is TGTGCCAGCAGCCCTAGCCGGAGTGTGCACAATGAGCAGTTCTTC.